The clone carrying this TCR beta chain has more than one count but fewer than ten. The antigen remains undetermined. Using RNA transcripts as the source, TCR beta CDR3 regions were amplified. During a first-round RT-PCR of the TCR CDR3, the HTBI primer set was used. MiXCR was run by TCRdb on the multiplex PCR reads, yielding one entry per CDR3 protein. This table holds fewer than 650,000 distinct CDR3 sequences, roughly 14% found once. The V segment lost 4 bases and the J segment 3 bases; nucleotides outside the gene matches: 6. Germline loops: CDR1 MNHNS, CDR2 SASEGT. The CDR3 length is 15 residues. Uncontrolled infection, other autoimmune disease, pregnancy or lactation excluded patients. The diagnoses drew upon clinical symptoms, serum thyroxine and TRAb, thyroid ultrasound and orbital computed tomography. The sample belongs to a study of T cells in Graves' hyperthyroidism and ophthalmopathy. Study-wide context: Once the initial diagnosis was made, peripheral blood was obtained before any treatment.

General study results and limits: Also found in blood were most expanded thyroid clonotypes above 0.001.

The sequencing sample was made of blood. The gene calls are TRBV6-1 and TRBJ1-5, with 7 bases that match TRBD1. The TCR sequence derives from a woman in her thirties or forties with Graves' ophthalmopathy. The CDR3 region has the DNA TGTGCCAGCAGTGTGGCCAGGGGGAACAATCAGCCCCAGCATTTT. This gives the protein CASSVARGNNQPQHF.